These 5 T cell receptor beta chains were all obtained from the same sample, sequenced in a study of OX40 agonist ivuxolimab in advanced cancers. Libraries were prepared by immunoSEQ multiplex PCR; TCRdb keeps only in-frame clonotypes and omits some of them. The table lists over 70,000 clones, about 88% of them singletons. The input for sequencing was CD4+ or CD8+ T cells sorted from blood, taken in a trial of the OX40 agonist ivuxolimab. Receptors originate from an adult with an advanced solid tumor such as melanoma, head and neck, liver or kidney cancer.

CDR3: CASSLSWGGEGLSGANVLTF. CDR3 nucleotides: TGTGCCAGCAGCCTATCCTGGGGGGGAGAAGGTCTCTCTGGGGCCAACGTCCTGACTTTC. This rearrangement joins TRBV2 to TRBJ2-6, with 7 bases aligning to TRBD2. Losses at the gene ends were 6 bases for V and 0 bases for J; bases not matched to a gene: 17. CDR3 size: 20 residues. Germline assignment: CDR1 SNHLY and CDR2 FYNNEI.

V gene TRBV5-4 combines with J gene TRBJ1-2; perhaps TRBD1 as D (6 bases). The ends were cut back, 5 bases at V and 5 bases at J, with 22 bases in the middle. The CDR3 extends over 16 amino acids. Germline CDR1 is SGHNT and CDR2 is YYREEE (reference sequence). The CDR3 coding sequence is TGTGCCAGCAGAAGGGGGGCTGGGGGAGGGCTATATGGCTACACCTTC. This encodes CASRRGAGGGLYGYTF.

This sequence joins TRBV19 and TRBJ2-5, with D hard to call. This CDR3 comprises 13 residues. Trimming shortened V by 5 bases and J by 5 bases, and 12 bases separated the two germline ends. Germline V gene lookup returns CDR1 LNHDA and CDR2 SQIVND (reference sequence). Here the CDR3 reads CASSVTWPETQYF. DNA of the CDR3: TGTGCCAGTAGTGTAACGTGGCCGGAGACCCAGTACTTC.

The gene calls are TRBV28 and TRBJ1-5; a possible D gene is TRBD1 (6 bases). V gave up 5 bases and J gave up 3 bases, with 14 bases separating them. The germline gives CDR1 MDHEN, CDR2 SYDVKM. The CDR3 loop spans 15 amino acids. The DNA of the CDR3 is TGTGCCAGCAGTCGGACCGGGACACTCAATCAGCCCCAGCATTTT. Its protein product is CASSRTGTLNQPQHF.

The rearrangement joins TRBV5-1 to TRBJ2-2; 11 bases agree with TRBD2. Looked up from germline, CDR1 is SGHRS and CDR2 is YFSETQ. The CDR3 is 15 amino acids. Trimming cost V 2 bases and J 6 bases; bases outside gene matches: 3. In nucleotides, the CDR3 is TGCGCCAGCAGCTTACTAGCGGGGGTAGCCGGGGAGCTGTTTTTT. As protein: CASSLLAGVAGELFF.